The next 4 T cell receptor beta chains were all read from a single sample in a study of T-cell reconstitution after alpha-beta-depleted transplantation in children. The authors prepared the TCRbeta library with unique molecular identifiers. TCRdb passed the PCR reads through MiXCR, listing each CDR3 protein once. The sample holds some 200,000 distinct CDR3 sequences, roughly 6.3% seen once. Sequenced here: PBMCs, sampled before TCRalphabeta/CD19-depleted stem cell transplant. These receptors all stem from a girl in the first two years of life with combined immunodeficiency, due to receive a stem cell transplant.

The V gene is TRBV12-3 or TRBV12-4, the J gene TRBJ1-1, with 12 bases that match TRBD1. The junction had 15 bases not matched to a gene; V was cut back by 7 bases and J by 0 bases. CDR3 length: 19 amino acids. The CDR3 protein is CASTTIGGTGGGMNTEAFF. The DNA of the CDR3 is TGTGCCAGCACCACGATCGGCGGGACAGGGGGCGGGATGAACACTGAAGCTTTCTTT.

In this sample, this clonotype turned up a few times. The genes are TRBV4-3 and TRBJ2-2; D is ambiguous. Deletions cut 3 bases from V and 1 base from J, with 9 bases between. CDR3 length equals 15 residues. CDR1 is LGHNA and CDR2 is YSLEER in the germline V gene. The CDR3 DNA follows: TGCGCCAGCAGCCATAACGGCTGGAACACCGGGGAGCTGTTTTTT. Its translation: CASSHNGWNTGELFF.

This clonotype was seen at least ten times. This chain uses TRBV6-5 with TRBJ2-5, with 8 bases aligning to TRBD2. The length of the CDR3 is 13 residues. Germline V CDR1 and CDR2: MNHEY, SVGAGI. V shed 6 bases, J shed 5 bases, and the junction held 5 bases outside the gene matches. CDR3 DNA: TGTGCCAGCAGCGGGAGGGCTGGGGAGACCCAGTACTTC. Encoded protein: CASSGRAGETQYF.

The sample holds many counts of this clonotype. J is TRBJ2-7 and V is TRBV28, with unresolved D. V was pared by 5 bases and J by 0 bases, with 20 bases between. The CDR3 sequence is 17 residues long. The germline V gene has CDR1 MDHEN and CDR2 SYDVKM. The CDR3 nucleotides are TGTGCCAGCAGTCCGACCTGGTGGAGAGGTAGCTCCTACGAGCAGTACTTC. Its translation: CASSPTWWRGSSYEQYF.